This T cell receptor (beta chain) was recovered during a study of CD8+ T cells in alopecia areata. V lost 5 bases and J 4 bases, leaving 6 bases between the germline ends. Germline V lookup: CDR1 DFQATT, CDR2 SNEGSKA (reference sequence). The CDR3 is 10 residues long. As concerns this clone: Its antigen is unknown.

RNA extraction was followed by reverse transcription into cDNA, which acted as the sequencing template. The table came from immunoSEQ multiplex PCR; TCRdb's copy has only in-frame clones and leaves some out. The sample includes 110,000 to 150,000 clones, roughly 61% seen only once; the top ten take roughly 6.7%. General study results and limits: Sequencing of scalp samples also includes resident alphabeta T cells from normal skin. The study found higher clonality in lesional than normal scalp, especially in alopecia totalis/universalis.

Individuals with alopecia areata gave both lesional scalp punch biopsies and peripheral blood for collection. V gene TRBV20-1 combines with J gene TRBJ2-7; D not resolved. This receptor was obtained from a human donor with alopecia areata. Source: CD4+ T cells sorted from blood, taken at week 0. The chain's CDR3 is CSASNYEQYF. CDR3 nucleotide sequence: TGCAGTGCTTCCAATTACGAGCAGTACTTC.